This T cell receptor (beta chain) was profiled in a study of prognosis after radiotherapy for stage I lung cancer. Across the study: None of the patients had concurrent treatment alongside stereotactic body radiotherapy.

Study outcomes and limitations: The study found that unique TCR clone counts fell after stereotactic body radiation therapy, median approximately 10,000 versus 7,000.

The CDR3 spans 15 residues. CDR1 and CDR2 (germline): SGHTA, FQGNSA. With 7 bases clipped from V and 5 bases from J, the junction kept 12 bases outside the gene matches. Amplicons of TCR beta CDR3 were generated from genomic DNA by two-round multiplex PCR. With primers specific to each TRBV and TRBJ gene, the first-round PCR was performed. TCRdb analysed the multiplex PCR reads with MiXCR anew, one entry per CDR3 protein. The table lists under 75,000 distinct CDR3 sequences, around 27% of them singletons. In its sample, this clonotype was seen many times. Antigen unknown. J is TRBJ2-5 and V is TRBV7-2; 8 nucleotides line up with TRBD1. This receptor was taken from a donor over 45 with non-small cell lung cancer. The sequencing used PBMCs, collected before or after stereotactic body radiation therapy (not recorded which). The CDR3 DNA reads TGTGCCAGCACGACTCAGGGGGCGGTTGGCGAGACCCAGTACTTC. Translation: CASTTQGAVGETQYF.